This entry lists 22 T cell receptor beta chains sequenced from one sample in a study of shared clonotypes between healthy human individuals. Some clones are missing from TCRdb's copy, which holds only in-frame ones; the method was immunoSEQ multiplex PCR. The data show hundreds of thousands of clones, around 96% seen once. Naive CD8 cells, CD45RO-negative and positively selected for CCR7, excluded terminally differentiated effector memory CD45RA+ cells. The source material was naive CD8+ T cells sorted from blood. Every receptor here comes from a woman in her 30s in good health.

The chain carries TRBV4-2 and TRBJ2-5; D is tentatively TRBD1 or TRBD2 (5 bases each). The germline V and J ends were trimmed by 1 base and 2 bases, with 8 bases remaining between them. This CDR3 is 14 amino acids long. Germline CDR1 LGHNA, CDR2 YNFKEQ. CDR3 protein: CASSQGGEQETQYF. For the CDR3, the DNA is TGTGCCAGCAGCCAAGGAGGGGAACAAGAGACCCAGTACTTC.

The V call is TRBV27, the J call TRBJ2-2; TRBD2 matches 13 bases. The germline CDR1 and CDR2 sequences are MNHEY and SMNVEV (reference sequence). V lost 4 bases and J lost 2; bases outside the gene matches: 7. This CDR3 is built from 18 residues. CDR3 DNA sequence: TGTGCCAGCAGTTCCTTTACTAGCGGGAGGGCCAACACCGGGGAGCTGTTTTTT. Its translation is CASSSFTSGRANTGELFF.

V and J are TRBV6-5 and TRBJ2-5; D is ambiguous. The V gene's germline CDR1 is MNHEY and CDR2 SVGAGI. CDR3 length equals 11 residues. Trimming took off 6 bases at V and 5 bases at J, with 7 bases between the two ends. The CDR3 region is CASSPGETQYF. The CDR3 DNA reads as TGTGCCAGCAGCCCCGGCGAGACCCAGTACTTC.

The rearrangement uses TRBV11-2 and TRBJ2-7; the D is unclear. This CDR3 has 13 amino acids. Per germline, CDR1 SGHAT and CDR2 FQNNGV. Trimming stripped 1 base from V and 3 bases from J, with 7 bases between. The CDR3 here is CASSLAFSYEQYF. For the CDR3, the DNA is TGTGCCAGCAGCTTAGCCTTCAGCTACGAGCAGTACTTC.

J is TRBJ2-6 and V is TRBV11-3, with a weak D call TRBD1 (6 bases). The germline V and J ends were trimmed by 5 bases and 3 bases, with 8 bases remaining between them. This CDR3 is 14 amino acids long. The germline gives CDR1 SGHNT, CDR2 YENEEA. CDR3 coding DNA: TGTGCCAGCAGCCCCAGGGGTGGGGCCAACGTCCTGACTTTC. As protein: CASSPRGGANVLTF.

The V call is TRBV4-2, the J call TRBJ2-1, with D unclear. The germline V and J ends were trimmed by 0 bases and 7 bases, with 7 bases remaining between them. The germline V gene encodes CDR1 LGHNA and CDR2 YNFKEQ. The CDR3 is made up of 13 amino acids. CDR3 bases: TGTGCCAGCAGCCAAGATATTAGTAATGAGCAGTTCTTC. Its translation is CASSQDISNEQFF.

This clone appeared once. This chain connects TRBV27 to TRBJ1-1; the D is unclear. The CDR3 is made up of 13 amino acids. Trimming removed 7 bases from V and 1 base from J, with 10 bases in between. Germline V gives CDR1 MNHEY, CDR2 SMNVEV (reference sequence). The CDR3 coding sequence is TGTGCCAGCACCACCGGCGGGAACACTGAAGCTTTCTTT. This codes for CASTTGGNTEAFF.

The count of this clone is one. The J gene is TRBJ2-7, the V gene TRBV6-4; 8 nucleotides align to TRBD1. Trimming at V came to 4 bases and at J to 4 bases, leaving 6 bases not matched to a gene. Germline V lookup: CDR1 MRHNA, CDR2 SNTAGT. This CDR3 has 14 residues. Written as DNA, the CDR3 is TGTGCCAGCAGTGGCTTGGGACAGGTATACGAGCAGTACTTC. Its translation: CASSGLGQVYEQYF.

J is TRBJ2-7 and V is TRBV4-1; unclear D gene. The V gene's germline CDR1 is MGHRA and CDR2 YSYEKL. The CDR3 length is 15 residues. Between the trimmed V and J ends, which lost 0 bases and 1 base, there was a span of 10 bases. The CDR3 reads CASSQEYLPSYEQYF. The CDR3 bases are TGCGCCAGCAGCCAAGAATACCTTCCGTCCTACGAGCAGTACTTC.

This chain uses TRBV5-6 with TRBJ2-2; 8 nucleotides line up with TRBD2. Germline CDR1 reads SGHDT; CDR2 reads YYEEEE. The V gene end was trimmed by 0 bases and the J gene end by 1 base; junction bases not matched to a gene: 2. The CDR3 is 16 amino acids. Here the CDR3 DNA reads TGTGCCAGCAGCTTGGCTACTAGCGGGAACACCGGGGAGCTGTTTTTT. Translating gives CASSLATSGNTGELFF.

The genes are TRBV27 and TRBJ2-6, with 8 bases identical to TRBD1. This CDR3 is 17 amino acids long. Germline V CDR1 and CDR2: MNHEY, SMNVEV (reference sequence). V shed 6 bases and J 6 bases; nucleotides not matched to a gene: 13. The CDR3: CASSPGTGDRTANVLTF. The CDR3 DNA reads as TGTGCCAGCAGCCCCGGGACAGGAGATCGCACGGCCAACGTCCTGACTTTC.

CDR3 residues: CASSEARGWANTEAFF. CDR3 nucleotide sequence: TGTGCCAGCAGTGAAGCACGGGGCTGGGCGAACACTGAAGCTTTCTTT. This chain connects TRBV6-1 to TRBJ1-1; D might be TRBD1 (5 bases). This CDR3 has 16 amino acids. CDR1 is MNHNS, CDR2 SASEGT, per germline. V lost 0 bases, J lost 1 base, and 12 bases lay in between.

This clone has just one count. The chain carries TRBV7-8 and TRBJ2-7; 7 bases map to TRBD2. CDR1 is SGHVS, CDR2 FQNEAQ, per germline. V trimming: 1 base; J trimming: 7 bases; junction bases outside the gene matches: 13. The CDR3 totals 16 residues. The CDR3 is CASSLDVGAGAWEQYF. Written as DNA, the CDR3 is TGTGCCAGCAGCTTAGATGTCGGTGCGGGAGCGTGGGAGCAGTACTTC.

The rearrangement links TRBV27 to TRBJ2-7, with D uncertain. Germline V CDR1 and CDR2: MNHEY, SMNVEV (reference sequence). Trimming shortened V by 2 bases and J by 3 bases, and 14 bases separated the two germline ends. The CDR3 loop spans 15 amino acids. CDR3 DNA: TGTGCCAGCAGTTTAGGTCCCAACTGGGGCTACGAGCAGTACTTC. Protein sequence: CASSLGPNWGYEQYF.

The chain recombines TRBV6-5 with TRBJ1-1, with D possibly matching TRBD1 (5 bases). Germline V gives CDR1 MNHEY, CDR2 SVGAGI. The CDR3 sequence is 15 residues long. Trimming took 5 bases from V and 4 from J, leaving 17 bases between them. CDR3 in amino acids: CASSTLWGSVTEAFF. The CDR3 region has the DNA TGTGCCAGCAGTACCCTTTGGGGCAGTGTCACTGAAGCTTTCTTT.

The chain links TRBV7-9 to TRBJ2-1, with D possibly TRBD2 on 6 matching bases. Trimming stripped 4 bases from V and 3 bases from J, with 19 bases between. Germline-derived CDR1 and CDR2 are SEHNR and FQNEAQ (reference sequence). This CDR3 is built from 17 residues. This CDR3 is CASSSFGFSGVYNEQFF. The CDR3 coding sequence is TGTGCCAGCAGCTCCTTTGGTTTCTCGGGGGTCTACAATGAGCAGTTCTTC.

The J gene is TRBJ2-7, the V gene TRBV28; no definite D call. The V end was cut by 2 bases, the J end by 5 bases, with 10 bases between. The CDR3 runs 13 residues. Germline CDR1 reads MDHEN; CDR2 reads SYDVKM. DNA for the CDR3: TGTGCCAGCAGTTTAGGTCACGGCGACGAGCAGTACTTC. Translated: CASSLGHGDEQYF.

CDR3 sequence reads: CASSLGGAPKGEQYF. CDR3 DNA sequence: TGTGCCAGCAGTTTGGGGGGGGCCCCAAAGGGCGAGCAGTACTTC. V gene TRBV27 combines with J gene TRBJ2-7; possible D gene TRBD2, 7 bases. The CDR3 is 15 amino acids. Germline loops: CDR1 MNHEY, CDR2 SMNVEV (reference sequence). The V end was cut by 3 bases, the J end by 6 bases, with 18 bases between.

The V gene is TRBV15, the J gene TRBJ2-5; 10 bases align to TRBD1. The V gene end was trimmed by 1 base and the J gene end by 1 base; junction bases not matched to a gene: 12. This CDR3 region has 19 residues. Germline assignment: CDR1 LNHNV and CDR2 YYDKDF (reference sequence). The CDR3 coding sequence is TGTGCCACCAGCAGAGTCGGGAGACAGGGGGCTCTTACCCAAGAGACCCAGTACTTC. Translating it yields CATSRVGRQGALTQETQYF.

CDR3 region: CASSGRRGGYNEQFF. CDR3 nucleotides: TGTGCCAGCAGTGGCAGGAGGGGCGGCTACAATGAGCAGTTCTTC. This sequence joins TRBV28 and TRBJ2-1, with D perhaps TRBD2 (6 bases). This CDR3 has 15 amino acids. CDR1 is MDHEN and CDR2 is SYDVKM in the germline V gene. V dropped 5 bases and J dropped 3 bases, with 14 bases sitting between them.

CDR3 DNA: TGTGCCAGCAGTGACAAAGGATGGCAAGCTTTCTTT. Protein: CASSDKGWQAFF. The chain is built from TRBV25-1 and TRBJ1-1; D not resolved. CDR3 length: 12 residues. Per germline, CDR1 MGHDK and CDR2 SYGVNS. V was pared by 3 bases and J by 9 bases, with 11 bases between.

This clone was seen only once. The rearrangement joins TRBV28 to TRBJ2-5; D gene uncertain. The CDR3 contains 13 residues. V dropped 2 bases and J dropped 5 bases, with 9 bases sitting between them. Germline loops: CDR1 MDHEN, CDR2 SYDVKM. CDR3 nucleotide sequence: TGTGCCAGCAGTTTAATACGCGCGGAGACCCAGTACTTC. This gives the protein CASSLIRAETQYF.